This T cell receptor (beta chain) was found in a study of blood T cell repertoires in COVID-19. CDR3 size: 15 residues. The germline CDR1 and CDR2 sequences are KGHSH and LQKENI. V was clipped by 6 bases and J by 2 bases; unmatched bases: 2. The method was immunoSEQ multiplex PCR; TCRdb's version includes in-frame clones alone and lacks a portion of them. The sample lists 97,000 or so clones; about 90% were seen once. The specimen was peripheral blood. V is TRBV18 and J is TRBJ2-5; 14 bases match TRBD2. The sequence was collected from a man in his fifties with active COVID-19. The CDR3 bases are TGTGCCAGCTCGGGACTAGCGGGGGTACAAGAGACCCAGTACTTC. Its protein product is CASSGLAGVQETQYF. Filled out from reference TRBV18 and TRBJ2-5, the complete variable domain reads NAGVMQNPRHLVRRRGQEARLRCSPMKGHSHVYWYRQLPEEGLKFMVYLQKENIIDESGMPKERFSAEFPKEGPSILRIQQVVRGDSAAYFCASSGLAGVQETQYFGPGTRLLVL.